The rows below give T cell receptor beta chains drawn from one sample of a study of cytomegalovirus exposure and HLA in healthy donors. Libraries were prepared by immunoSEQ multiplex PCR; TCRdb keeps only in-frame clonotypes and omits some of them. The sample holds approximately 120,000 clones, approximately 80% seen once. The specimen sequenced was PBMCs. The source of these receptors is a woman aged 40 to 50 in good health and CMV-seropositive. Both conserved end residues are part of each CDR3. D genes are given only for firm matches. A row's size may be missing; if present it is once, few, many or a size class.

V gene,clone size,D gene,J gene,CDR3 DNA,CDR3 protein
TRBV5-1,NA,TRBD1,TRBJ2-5,TGCGCCAGCAGCTCAACTACGGGACAGGGGGGGACCCAGTACTTC,CASSSTTGQGGTQYF
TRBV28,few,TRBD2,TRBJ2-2,TGTGCCAGCAGTTTCGGACTAGCTTACACCGGGGAGCTGTTTTTT,CASSFGLAYTGELFF
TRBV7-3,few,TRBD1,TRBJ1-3,TGTGCCAGCAGCTTACAGGGGGTCTCTGGAAACACCATATATTTT,CASSLQGVSGNTIYF
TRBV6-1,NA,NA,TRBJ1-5,TGTGCCAGCAGTGAAGCGCACGGGGGAAATCAGCCCCAGCATTTT,CASSEAHGGNQPQHF
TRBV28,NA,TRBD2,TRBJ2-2,TGTGCCAGCAGTTTTGCTAGCGGGGGGAACACCGGGGAGCTGTTTTTT,CASSFASGGNTGELFF
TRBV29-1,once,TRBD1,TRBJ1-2,TGCAGCGTTGCGACAGGGGGTAACTATGGCTACACCTTC,CSVATGGNYGYTF
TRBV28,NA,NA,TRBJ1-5,TGTGCCAGCAGTCGTGGGGGGGGGCGACGGAATCAGCCCCAGCATTTT,CASSRGGGRRNQPQHF
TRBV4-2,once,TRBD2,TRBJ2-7,TGTGCCAGCAGCCAAGTGGGCGGGAGCATAGACGAGCAGTACTTC,CASSQVGGSIDEQYF
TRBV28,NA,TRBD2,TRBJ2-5,TGTGCCAGCAGTCCGAGACTAGCGTACGAGACCCAGTACTTC,CASSPRLAYETQYF
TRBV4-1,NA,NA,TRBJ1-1,TGCGCCAGCAGCCAGGAGGGACGGTTGAACACTGAAGCTTTCTTT,CASSQEGRLNTEAFF
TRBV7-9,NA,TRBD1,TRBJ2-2,TGTGCCAGGGAACAGGGGACCGGGGAGCTGTTTTTT,CAREQGTGELFF
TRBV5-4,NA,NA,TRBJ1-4,TGTGCCAGCAGCCCCGGGGGGCGGGATGAAAAACTGTTTTTT,CASSPGGRDEKLFF
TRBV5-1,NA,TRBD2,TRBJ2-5,TGCGCCAGCAGCCCGACTAGCGGGAGACTAGAGACCCAGTACTTC,CASSPTSGRLETQYF
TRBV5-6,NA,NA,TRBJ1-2,TGTGCCAGCAACAGACGAGCTAACTATGGCTACACCTTC,CASNRRANYGYTF
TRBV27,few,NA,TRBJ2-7,TGTGCCAGCAGTTTTCGCCTAGACTCCTACGAGCAGTACTTC,CASSFRLDSYEQYF
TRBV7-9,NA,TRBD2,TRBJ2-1,TGTGCCAGCAGCTTAGAAGCTAGCGGCTACAATGAGCAGTTCTTC,CASSLEASGYNEQFF
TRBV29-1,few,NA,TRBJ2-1,TGCAGCGCGACCCTCCTAGTAACCTACAATGAGCAGTTCTTC,CSATLLVTYNEQFF
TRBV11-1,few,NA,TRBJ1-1,TGTGCCAGCAGCTTAGCGGGGGGGGCGGCGAACACTGAAGCTTTCTTT,CASSLAGGAANTEAFF
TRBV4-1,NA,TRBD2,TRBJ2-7,TGCGCCAGCAGCCTCATAACGACTAGCGGGCCCTACGAGCAGTACTTC,CASSLITTSGPYEQYF
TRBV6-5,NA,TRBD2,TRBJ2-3,TGTGCCAGCAGTGAAAGGGCGGGAGCGAAGGAGGATTTT,CASSERAGAKEDF
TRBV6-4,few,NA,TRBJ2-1,TGTGCCAGCAGTGACGTGGCAGAAGGGGTCAATGAGCAGTTCTTC,CASSDVAEGVNEQFF
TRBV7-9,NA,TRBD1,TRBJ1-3,TGTGCCAGCAGCCAGGACAGGGGGCTTGGAAACACCATATATTTT,CASSQDRGLGNTIYF
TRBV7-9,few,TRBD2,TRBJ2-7,TGTGCCAGCAGCTTAGGGGGCGGGAGGGCCTACGAGCAGTACTTC,CASSLGGGRAYEQYF
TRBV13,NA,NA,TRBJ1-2,NA,CASSTWTGVAPGNTF
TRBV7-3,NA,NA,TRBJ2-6,TGTGCCAGCGGGAGAGTGAGTTCTGGGGCCAACGTCCTGACTTTC,CASGRVSSGANVLTF
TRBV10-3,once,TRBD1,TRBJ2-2,TGTGCCATCAGGGACAGGGGGCTTGGCGGGGAGCTGTTTTTT,CAIRDRGLGGELFF
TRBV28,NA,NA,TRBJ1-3,TGTGCCAGCAGTCCCTCGGGGGGCTCTGGAAACACCATATATTTT,CASSPSGGSGNTIYF
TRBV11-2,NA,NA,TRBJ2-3,TGTGCCAGCAGCTTAAGGGGACTTCCGAGCACAGATACGCAGTATTTT,CASSLRGLPSTDTQYF
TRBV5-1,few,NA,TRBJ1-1,TGCGCCAGCAGCTTGAAGGGGGTGAGGGGGAACACTGAAGCTTTCTTT,CASSLKGVRGNTEAFF
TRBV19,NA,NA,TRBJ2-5,TGTGCCAGTAGTACAGGGGGGTTTGCGACCCAGTACTTC,CASSTGGFATQYF
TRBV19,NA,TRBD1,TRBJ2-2,TGTGCCAGTAGTGTCACCCACAGGGGGCGAACTTCGTCGGGGACCGGGGAGCTGTTTTTT,CASSVTHRGRTSSGTGELFF
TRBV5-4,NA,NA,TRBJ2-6,TGTGCCAGCAGCTTGCGGGGTGGTGGGGCCAACGTCCTGACTTTC,CASSLRGGGANVLTF
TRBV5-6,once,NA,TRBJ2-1,TGTGCCAGCAGCCAAATTGAGCGGTTCTGGGAGGATGAGCAGTTCTTC,CASSQIERFWEDEQFF
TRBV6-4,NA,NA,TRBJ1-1,TGTGCCAGCAGTGACTCGGAAGGGGAAGGGGCTGAAGCTTTCTTT,CASSDSEGEGAEAFF
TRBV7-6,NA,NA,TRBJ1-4,TGTGCCAGCAGCTTAACAGGGAAGGAAAAACTGTTTTTT,CASSLTGKEKLFF
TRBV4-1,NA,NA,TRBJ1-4,TGCGCCAGCAAACACTGGGGGGGCCAGGATGAAAAACTGTTTTTT,CASKHWGGQDEKLFF
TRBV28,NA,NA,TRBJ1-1,TGTGCCAGCAGTCCCCCGGGGGAGGGGAACACTGAAGCTTTCTTT,CASSPPGEGNTEAFF
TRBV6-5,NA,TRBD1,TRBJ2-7,TGTGCCAGCGGGAAGGACAGGGCCTACGAGCAGTACTTC,CASGKDRAYEQYF
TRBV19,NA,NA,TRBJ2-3,TGTGCCAGTTCGCGGGGTGGCTGGAGCACAGATACGCAGTATTTT,CASSRGGWSTDTQYF
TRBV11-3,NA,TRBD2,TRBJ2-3,TGTGCCAGCAGCTTTACTAGCGGTGCAGATACGCAGTATTTT,CASSFTSGADTQYF
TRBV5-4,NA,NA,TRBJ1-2,TGTGCCAGCACCTGGGACAACCACTATGGCTACACCTTC,CASTWDNHYGYTF
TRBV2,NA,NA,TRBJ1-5,TGTGCCAGCAGTAGCGGTAATAGCAATCAGCCCCAGCATTTT,CASSSGNSNQPQHF
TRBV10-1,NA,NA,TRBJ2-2,TGCGCCAGCAGTGCCAACCTCGGGACTACCGGGGAGCTGTTTTTT,CASSANLGTTGELFF
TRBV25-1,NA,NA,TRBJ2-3,TGTGCCAGCAGTGGAGGGCCAGATACGCAGTATTTT,CASSGGPDTQYF
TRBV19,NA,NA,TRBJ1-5,TGTGCCAGTAGTATAGTAGGCAATCAGCCCCAGCATTTT,CASSIVGNQPQHF
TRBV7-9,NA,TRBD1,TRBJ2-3,TGCGCCAGCAGACCCCCGGCCCTCGGGACAGGCACAGATACGCAGTATTTT,CASRPPALGTGTDTQYF
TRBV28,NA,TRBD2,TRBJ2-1,TGTGCCAGCAGTTTATTTAGCGGGAGGGGAGATGAGCAGTTCTTC,CASSLFSGRGDEQFF
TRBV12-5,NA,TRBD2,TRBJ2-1,TGTGCTAGTGGTTTCGCGGGAGGGAATGAGCAGTTCTTC,CASGFAGGNEQFF
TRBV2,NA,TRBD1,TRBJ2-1,TGTGCCAGCAAGGGACAGGGGAATGAGCAGTTCTTC,CASKGQGNEQFF
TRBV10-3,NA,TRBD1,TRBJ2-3,TGCGCCATCAACCCTACAGGGGTTGGCACAGATACGCAGTATTTT,CAINPTGVGTDTQYF
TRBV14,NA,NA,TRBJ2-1,TGTGCCACGTCAAGGGCGGACAACTCCTACAATGAGCAGTTCTTC,CATSRADNSYNEQFF
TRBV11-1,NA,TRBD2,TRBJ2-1,TGTGCCAGCAGCCTCTCGCCCACTAGCGGTTACAATGAGCAGTTCTTC,CASSLSPTSGYNEQFF
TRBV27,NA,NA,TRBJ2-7,TGTGCCAGCAGTCCCCACCAAGGGCGAGGGGGCTCCTACGAGCAGTACTTC,CASSPHQGRGGSYEQYF
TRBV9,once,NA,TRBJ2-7,TGTGCCAGCAGCGTAGCTACGAACGGTGAGCAGTACTTC,CASSVATNGEQYF
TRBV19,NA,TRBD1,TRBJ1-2,TGTGCCAGTAGTACCGGGACAGGGGGCGATTATGGCTACACCTTC,CASSTGTGGDYGYTF